The T cell receptor beta chain described here comes from a study of CD8+ T cells in alopecia areata. Looking at the study overall: Treated individuals took tofacitinib by mouth, 5 to 10 mg twice daily. The tofacitinib course ran for 6 to 18 months and was followed by 6 months off drug.

Extracted RNA was reverse transcribed, and the resulting cDNA served as sequencing template. Measured with immunoSEQ multiplex PCR; TCRdb has only the in-frame clones, and not every one. The sample lists roughly 150,000 clones, roughly 48% seen once, with about 6.3% in the top ten. Study-level results: Clonality exceeded that of normal scalp in lesional scalp, most notably in alopecia totalis/universalis.

Germline V gives CDR1 MGHDK, CDR2 SYGVNS. The CDR3 totals 13 residues. V dropped 2 bases and J dropped 6; count of bases not matched to a gene: 2. Of note for this clone: What it binds is not known.

The TCR was taken from a human donor with alopecia areata. Source material: CD4+ T cells sorted from blood. This sequence joins TRBV25-1 and TRBJ2-5, with TRBD2 matching 8 bases. The CDR3 region has the DNA TGTGCCAGCAGTGAAGTAGCGGGGAAGACCCAGTACTTC. Protein sequence: CASSEVAGKTQYF.